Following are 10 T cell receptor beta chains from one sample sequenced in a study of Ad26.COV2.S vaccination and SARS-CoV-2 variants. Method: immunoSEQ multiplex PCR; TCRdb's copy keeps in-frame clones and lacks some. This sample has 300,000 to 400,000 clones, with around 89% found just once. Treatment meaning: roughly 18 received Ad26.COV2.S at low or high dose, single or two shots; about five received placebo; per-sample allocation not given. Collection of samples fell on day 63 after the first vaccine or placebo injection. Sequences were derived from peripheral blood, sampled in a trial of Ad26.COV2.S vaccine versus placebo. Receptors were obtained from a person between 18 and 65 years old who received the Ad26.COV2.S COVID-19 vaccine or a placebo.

CDR3 loop: CASSPQPGTGGYEQYF. CDR3 DNA sequence: TGTGCCAGCAGCCCCCAACCCGGGACAGGGGGATACGAGCAGTACTTC. V is TRBV7-2 and J is TRBJ2-7; TRBD1 agrees at 11 bases. With V trimmed by 5 bases and J by 4 bases, 10 bases remained unmatched. The CDR3 covers 16 residues. Germline CDR1 and CDR2: SGHTA and FQGNSA.

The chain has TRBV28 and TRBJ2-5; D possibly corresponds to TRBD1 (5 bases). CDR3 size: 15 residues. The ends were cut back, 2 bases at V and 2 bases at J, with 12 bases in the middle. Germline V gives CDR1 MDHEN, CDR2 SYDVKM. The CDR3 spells CASSLTGVGQETQYF. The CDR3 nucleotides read TGTGCCAGCAGTTTAACAGGAGTCGGGCAAGAGACCCAGTACTTC.

CDR3 DNA: TGTGCCAGCAGCCCATTCCTGACAGGGTCCTACAATGAGCAGTTCTTC. Translation gives CASSPFLTGSYNEQFF. This chain uses TRBV14 with TRBJ2-1, with 7 positions matching TRBD1. Germline V CDR1 and CDR2: SGHDN, FVKESK. Trimming took 4 bases from V and 1 from J; bases not matched to a gene: 7. The CDR3 has 16 amino acids.

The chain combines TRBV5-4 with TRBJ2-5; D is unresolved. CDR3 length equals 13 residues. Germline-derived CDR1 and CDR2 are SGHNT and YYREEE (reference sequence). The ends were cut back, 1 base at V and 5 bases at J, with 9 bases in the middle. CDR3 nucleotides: TGTGCCAGCAGCTTGTACGGTGGGGAGACCCAGTACTTC. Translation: CASSLYGGETQYF.

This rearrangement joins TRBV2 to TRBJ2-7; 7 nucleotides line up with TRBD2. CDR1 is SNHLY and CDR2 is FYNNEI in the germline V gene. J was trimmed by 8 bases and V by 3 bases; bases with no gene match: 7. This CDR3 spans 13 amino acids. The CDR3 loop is CASSDWGGGKQYF. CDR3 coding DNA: TGTGCCAGCAGTGACTGGGGGGGTGGCAAGCAGTACTTC.

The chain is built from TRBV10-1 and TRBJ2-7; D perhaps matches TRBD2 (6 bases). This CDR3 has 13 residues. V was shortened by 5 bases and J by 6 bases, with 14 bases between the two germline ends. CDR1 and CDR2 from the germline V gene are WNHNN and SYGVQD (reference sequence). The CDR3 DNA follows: TGCGCCAGCAGTCCCGGGACTTTCCGCGAGCAGTACTTC. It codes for CASSPGTFREQYF.

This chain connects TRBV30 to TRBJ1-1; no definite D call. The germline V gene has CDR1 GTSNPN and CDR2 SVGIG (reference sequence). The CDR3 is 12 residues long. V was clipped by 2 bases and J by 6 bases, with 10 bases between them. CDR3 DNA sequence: TGTGCCTGGAGTTTTGTCGGACCTGAAGCTTTCTTT. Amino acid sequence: CAWSFVGPEAFF.

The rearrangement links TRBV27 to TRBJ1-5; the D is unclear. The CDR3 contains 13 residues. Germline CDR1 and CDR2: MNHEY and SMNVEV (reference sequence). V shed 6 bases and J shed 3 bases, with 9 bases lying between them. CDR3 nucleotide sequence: TGTGCCAGCAGCAGACGGCCCAATCAGCCCCAGCATTTT. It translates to CASSRRPNQPQHF.

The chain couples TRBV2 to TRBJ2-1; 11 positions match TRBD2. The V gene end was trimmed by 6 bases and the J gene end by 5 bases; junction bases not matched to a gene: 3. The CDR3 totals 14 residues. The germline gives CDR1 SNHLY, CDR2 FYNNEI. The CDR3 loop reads CASSRLAGNNEQFF. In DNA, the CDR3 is TGTGCCAGCAGCCGACTAGCGGGGAACAATGAGCAGTTCTTC.

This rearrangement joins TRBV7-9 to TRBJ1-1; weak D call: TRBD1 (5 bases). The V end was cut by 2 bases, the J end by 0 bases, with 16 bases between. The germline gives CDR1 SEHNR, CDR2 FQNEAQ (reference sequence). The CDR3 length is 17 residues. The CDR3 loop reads CASSLPRGPIMNTEAFF. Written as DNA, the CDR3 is TGTGCCAGCAGCTTACCCCGGGGCCCCATCATGAACACTGAAGCTTTCTTT. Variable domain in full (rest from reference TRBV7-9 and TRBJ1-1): DTGVSQNPRHKITKRGQNVTFRCDPISEHNRLYWYRQTLGQGPEFLTYFQNEAQLEKSRLLSDRFSAERPKGSFSTLEIQRTEQGDSAMYLCASSLPRGPIMNTEAFFGQGTRLTVV.